The rows below give T cell receptor beta chains drawn from one sample of a study of PD-L1 blockade in urothelial cancer. Profiling relied on immunoSEQ multiplex PCR, and the TCRdb table lists in-frame clones only, not all of them. The profile shows roughly 120,000 clones, around 93% of them singletons. This specimen was PBMCs, taken around atezolizumab (anti-PD-L1) treatment. The receptors were sampled from a man aged 60-69 years with urothelial cancer. Each CDR3 is given with its conserved first and last residue. Each record gives: clone size, D gene, J gene, V gene, CDR3 protein, CDR3 DNA. D genes are given only for firm matches. Clone size is given for some rows only: seen once, a few or many times, or a class if the clone is expanded.

NA	NA	TRBJ1-1	TRBV6-6	CASVGGESTEAFF	TGTGCCAGCGTGGGGGGGGAGAGCACTGAAGCTTTCTTT
NA	NA	TRBJ1-2	TRBV25-1	CASSDLAGYGYTF	TGTGCCAGCAGTGATCTAGCGGGTTATGGCTACACCTTC
NA	NA	TRBJ2-5	TRBV4-2	CASSQDLSGPFGETQYF	TGTGCCAGCAGCCAAGATCTGAGCGGACCCTTTGGAGAGACCCAGTACTTC
NA	NA	TRBJ2-3	TRBV5-6	CASSWTTSTDTQYF	TGTGCCAGCAGCTGGACTACTAGCACAGATACGCAGTATTTT
NA	TRBD1	TRBJ2-5	TRBV5-5	CASSVQGLYQETQYF	TGTGCCAGCAGCGTACAGGGGCTGTACCAAGAGACCCAGTACTTC
few	NA	TRBJ1-2	TRBV5-1	CASSLAGGAKAYGYTF	TGCGCCAGCAGCTTGGCCGGGGGGGCAAAAGCGTATGGCTACACCTTC
NA	TRBD1	TRBJ2-1	TRBV11-3	CASSTGQGTDNEQFF	TGTGCCAGCAGCACCGGACAGGGAACTGACAATGAGCAGTTCTTC
NA	NA	TRBJ2-5	TRBV10-1	CASSATAGETQYF	TGCGCCAGCAGCGCTACCGCCGGGGAGACCCAGTACTTC
NA	TRBD2	TRBJ2-1	TRBV13	CASSSTRGGRADEQFF	TGTGCCAGCAGCTCCACCCGGGGGGGCCGCGCGGATGAGCAGTTCTTC
NA	TRBD2	TRBJ2-1	TRBV4-1	CASSQSSGVYNEQFF	TGCGCCAGCAGCCAATCTAGCGGTGTCTACAATGAGCAGTTCTTC
NA	TRBD1	TRBJ2-7	TRBV6-5	CASSGQASYEQYF	TGTGCCAGCAGCGGACAGGCCTCCTACGAGCAGTACTTC
NA	NA	TRBJ2-1	TRBV27	CASSPQTYNEQFF	TGTGCCAGCAGTCCCCAGACTTACAATGAGCAGTTCTTC
NA	TRBD1	TRBJ2-7	TRBV5-5	CASSLDRGLFYEQYF	TGTGCCAGCAGCTTGGACAGGGGGCTGTTCTACGAGCAGTACTTC
NA	NA	TRBJ2-1	TRBV28	CASSLTYNEQFF	TGTGCCAGCAGTCTAACCTACAATGAGCAGTTCTTC
NA	TRBD2	TRBJ2-1	TRBV18	CASSSRLAGYNEQFF	TGTGCCAGCTCCTCAAGACTAGCGGGATATAATGAGCAGTTCTTC
NA	NA	TRBJ1-6	TRBV9	CASSSQGQYSPLHF	TGTGCCAGCAGCTCTCAGGGGCAGTATTCACCCCTCCACTTT
NA	TRBD2	TRBJ2-1	TRBV7-2	CASSQQGTSQFF	TGTGCCAGCAGCCAACAGGGGACTAGCCAGTTCTTC
NA	NA	TRBJ2-7	TRBV19	CASSNFRTYVTYEQYF	TGTGCCAGTAGTAATTTTCGGACATACGTAACCTACGAGCAGTACTTC
NA	TRBD1	TRBJ2-3	TRBV2	CASSDWDRDGGTDTQYF	TGTGCCAGCAGTGATTGGGACAGGGATGGTGGAACAGATACGCAGTATTTT
NA	TRBD1	TRBJ1-5	TRBV4-3	CASSQGSGGQPQHF	TGCGCCAGCAGCCAAGGTTCAGGGGGTCAGCCCCAGCATTTT
NA	TRBD1	TRBJ2-7	TRBV7-2	CASSTQGSSYEQYF	TGTGCCAGCAGCACACAGGGGAGCTCCTACGAGCAGTACTTC
NA	NA	TRBJ2-4	TRBV10-2	CATGPGLGFLAKNIQYF	TGCGCCACCGGTCCCGGACTGGGGTTCCTAGCCAAAAACATTCAGTACTTC
NA	TRBD1	TRBJ1-3	TRBV5-4	CASSLTGDRTGNTIYF	TGTGCCAGCAGCTTGACAGGGGATCGCACTGGAAACACCATATATTTT
few	TRBD1	TRBJ1-4	TRBV30	CALQGAREKLFF	TGTGCCTTACAGGGGGCTAGAGAAAAACTGTTTTTT
NA	TRBD1	TRBJ2-7	TRBV19	CASSPRQGTTYEQYF	TGTGCCAGCAGCCCCCGACAGGGGACAACCTACGAGCAGTACTTC
NA	NA	TRBJ2-3	TRBV30	CAWSSPSTDTQYF	TGTGCCTGGAGTAGCCCTAGCACAGATACGCAGTATTTT
NA	TRBD2	TRBJ2-5	TRBV7-2	CASSFGGGYQETQYF	TGTGCCAGCAGCTTCGGGGGGGGATACCAAGAGACCCAGTACTTC
few	NA	TRBJ1-4	TRBV20-1	CSARGGGGLFF	TGCAGTGCTAGAGGGGGAGGAGGTCTGTTTTTT
NA	NA	TRBJ2-3	TRBV5-1	CASSLESQGPDTQYF	TGCGCCAGCAGCTTGGAGTCCCAGGGCCCAGATACGCAGTATTTT
once	TRBD2	TRBJ2-3	TRBV5-4	CASSSTALSGSTDTQYF	TGTGCCAGCAGCTCGACCGCCCTTAGCGGGAGCACAGATACGCAGTATTTT
NA	NA	TRBJ1-2	TRBV5-4	CASSLGLAPNYGYTF	TGTGCCAGCAGCTTGGGGCTGGCCCCTAACTATGGCTACACCTTC
once	TRBD1	TRBJ1-1	TRBV29-1	CSVGGQGRNTEAFF	TGCAGCGTGGGAGGACAGGGCCGGAACACTGAAGCTTTCTTT
NA	TRBD2	TRBJ2-1	TRBV19	CASELAGGGYNEQFF	TGTGCCAGTGAGCTAGCGGGAGGCGGGTACAATGAGCAGTTCTTC
NA	NA	TRBJ2-3	TRBV4-3	CASSQDLPRETDTQYF	TGCGCCAGCAGCCAAGATCTCCCGCGTGAAACAGATACGCAGTATTTT
NA	TRBD1	TRBJ1-2	TRBV11-2	CASGQGANYGYTF	TGTGCCAGCGGACAGGGGGCTAACTATGGCTACACCTTC
NA	TRBD2	TRBJ2-5	TRBV7-6	CASSLVGTSGSSMGQETQYF	TGTGCCAGCAGCTTAGTAGGGACTAGCGGGAGTAGTATGGGCCAAGAGACCCAGTACTTC